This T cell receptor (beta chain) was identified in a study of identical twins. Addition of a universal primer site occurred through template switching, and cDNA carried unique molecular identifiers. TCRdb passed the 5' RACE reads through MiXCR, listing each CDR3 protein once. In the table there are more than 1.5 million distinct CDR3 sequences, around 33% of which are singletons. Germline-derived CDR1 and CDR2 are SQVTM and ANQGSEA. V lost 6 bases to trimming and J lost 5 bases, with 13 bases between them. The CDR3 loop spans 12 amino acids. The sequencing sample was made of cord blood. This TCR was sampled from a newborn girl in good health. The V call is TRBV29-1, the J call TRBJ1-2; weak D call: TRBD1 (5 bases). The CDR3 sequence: CSVATGVYGYTF. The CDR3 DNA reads TGCAGCGTAGCTACAGGTGTATATGGCTACACCTTC.